This is a list of T cell receptor beta chains from one sample in a study of OX40 agonist ivuxolimab in advanced cancers. Sequenced by immunoSEQ multiplex PCR; TCRdb stores in-frame clones only, minus some. Of tens of thousands of clones detected, 84% appear once; the ten largest clones hold around 0.78%. The starting material was CD4+ or CD8+ T cells sorted from blood, obtained in a trial of the OX40 agonist ivuxolimab. The source of these receptors is an adult with an advanced solid tumor such as melanoma, head and neck, liver or kidney cancer. CDR3s include the opening cysteine and the closing phenylalanine or tryptophan. The D gene is left open where the match is weak. Rows may omit the clone size; those that give it use once, few, many or a size class.

size	J	V	D	DNA	CDR3
.	TRBJ1-1	TRBV7-9	.	TGTGCCAGCAGCCACCTGGGGCAGGGTAAGGTAAATACTGAAGCTTTCTTT	CASSHLGQGKVNTEAFF
.	TRBJ2-2	TRBV7-2	.	TGTGCCAGCAGCTTAGGAGTTATGGCCGGGGAGCTGTTTTTT	CASSLGVMAGELFF
.	TRBJ1-6	TRBV5-6	.	TGTGCCAGCAGCTTGGAGGGGAACGCTGGAGCACCCCTCCACTTT	CASSLEGNAGAPLHF
.	TRBJ1-2	TRBV18	TRBD1	TGTGCCAGCTCACGGGACAGCACTAACTATGGCTACACCTTC	CASSRDSTNYGYTF
once	TRBJ1-3	TRBV27	.	TGTGCCAGCAGAAGAGACAATTCTGGAAACACCATATATTTT	CASRRDNSGNTIYF
.	TRBJ2-7	TRBV7-9	.	TGTGCCAGCAGCTTAGCTGTCGGCGGAGTCTACGAGCAGTACTTC	CASSLAVGGVYEQYF
.	TRBJ2-7	TRBV30	.	TGTGCCTCGACGGGGAGGAGAACCTACGAGCAGTACTTC	CASTGRRTYEQYF
.	TRBJ2-3	TRBV7-3	TRBD1	TGTGCCAGCAGCCCCACAGGGGGCAAAGATACGCAGTATTTT	CASSPTGGKDTQYF
.	TRBJ1-1	TRBV5-1	.	TGCGCCAGCAGCTTGTTCGTCAACAAGGACACTGAAGCTTTCTTT	CASSLFVNKDTEAFF
.	TRBJ2-1	TRBV7-2	TRBD2	TGTGCCAGCAGCTTAGACGGTCTGGCGGGGGGGCGGAATGAGCAGTTCTTC	CASSLDGLAGGRNEQFF
.	TRBJ2-1	TRBV6-6	.	TGTGCCAGTACAAGGGTGGATGAGCAGTTCTTC	CASTRVDEQFF
.	TRBJ2-7	TRBV7-2	TRBD2	TGTGCCAGCAGCGCATATGCTAGCGGGCTTTACGAGCAGTACTTC	CASSAYASGLYEQYF
.	TRBJ2-3	TRBV19	.	TGTGCCAGTAGTTCCTCCCCACAGGATACGCAGTATTTT	CASSSSPQDTQYF
.	TRBJ2-1	TRBV2	.	TGTGCCAGCAGTGAATTTGGCGGACTGGATGAGCAGTTCTTC	CASSEFGGLDEQFF
few	TRBJ1-1	TRBV6-6	TRBD1	TGTGCCAGCAGACGCAATACAGGGGCGAACACTGAAGCTTTCTTT	CASRRNTGANTEAFF
.	TRBJ2-3	TRBV19	TRBD2	TGTGCCAGTAGTATGGTCGGGGGGACGGGTCCCCACACAGATACGCAGTATTTT	CASSMVGGTGPHTDTQYF
.	TRBJ1-4	TRBV28	.	TGTGCCAGCAGTCGAGTCCAAACAACTAATGAAAAACTGTTTTTT	CASSRVQTTNEKLFF
few	TRBJ1-1	TRBV30	TRBD1	TGTGCCTGGCTTAGAGACAGGGTCAAAGGCACTGAAGCTTTCTTT	CAWLRDRVKGTEAFF
.	TRBJ2-7	TRBV11-2	.	TGTGCCAGCAGCTTCGAGCGGGCCTCCTACGAGCAGTACTTC	CASSFERASYEQYF
.	TRBJ2-1	TRBV28	.	TGTGCCAGCAGGGACGGGAGCTCCTACAATGAGCAGTTCTTC	CASRDGSSYNEQFF
.	TRBJ1-5	TRBV6-6	.	TGTGCCAGCAGCAGCAATGGGTATAGCAATCAGCCCCAGCATTTT	CASSSNGYSNQPQHF
once	TRBJ2-3	TRBV10-3	TRBD1	TGTGCCATCAGTGTGGGGACAGGAGGCACAGATACGCAGTATTTT	CAISVGTGGTDTQYF
.	TRBJ2-2	TRBV5-1	TRBD2	TGCGCCAGCAGCTTAAGAAGCGGGAGTACCGGGGAGCTGTTTTTT	CASSLRSGSTGELFF
.	TRBJ1-4	TRBV7-2	.	TGTGCCAGCAGCTTACTCACAGGAGGAGAAAAACTGTTTTTT	CASSLLTGGEKLFF
.	TRBJ2-2	TRBV7-2	.	TGTGCCAGCAGCCCGAGGACAGCGAACACCGGGGAGCTGTTTTTT	CASSPRTANTGELFF
.	TRBJ2-3	TRBV5-1	.	TGCGCCAGCAGCCCGAATGGGGACATCCGCACAGATACGCAGTATTTT	CASSPNGDIRTDTQYF
.	TRBJ1-4	TRBV4-2	.	TGTGCCAGCAGTCCTCCAGGGTCAACTAATGAAAAACTGTTTTTT	CASSPPGSTNEKLFF
.	TRBJ2-2	TRBV19	TRBD1	TGTGCCAGTAGTATCAAAATGGTGGGACAGGGGTTTTTCGCCGGGGAGCTGTTTTTT	CASSIKMVGQGFFAGELFF
once	TRBJ2-3	TRBV19	.	TGTGCCAGTAGCAAACAGGGACCATTAGCAGATACGCAGTATTTT	CASSKQGPLADTQYF
.	TRBJ2-1	TRBV7-8	.	TGTGCCAGCAGCTTGTGGGAGAAGGTGCAAATCGGGAGCTCCTACAATGAGCAGTTCTTC	CASSLWEKVQIGSSYNEQFF
.	TRBJ1-5	TRBV19	.	TGTGCCAGTAGTGTTGGGGGCAGCCGGAGCAATCAGCCCCAGCATTTT	CASSVGGSRSNQPQHF
once	TRBJ1-5	TRBV6-1	TRBD1	TGTGCCAGCAGTGAAACTCGGCAGGGGGCGGGAAATCAGCCCCAGCATTTT	CASSETRQGAGNQPQHF
.	TRBJ1-2	TRBV9	.	TGTGCCAGCAGCGTAGAGTACAACTATGGCTACACCTTC	CASSVEYNYGYTF
.	TRBJ2-5	TRBV7-9	TRBD1	TGTGCCAGCGACAGGGGGCTTTCGGAGACCCAGTACTTC	CASDRGLSETQYF
.	TRBJ2-1	TRBV19	TRBD2	TGTGCCAGTTCTAGACTAGCGGGGCCGAATGAGCAGTTCTTC	CASSRLAGPNEQFF
.	TRBJ2-3	TRBV5-4	.	TGTGCCAGCAGCCCCGCGGGTGTGCGGAGCAGCACAGATACGCAGTATTTT	CASSPAGVRSSTDTQYF
.	TRBJ1-1	TRBV30	.	TGTGCCTGGAGTTACGGAGTGAACACTGAAGCTTTCTTT	CAWSYGVNTEAFF
.	TRBJ1-2	TRBV10-3	.	TGTGCCATCAGTGACCGTAGAAGGGATAGCTATGGCTACACCTTC	CAISDRRRDSYGYTF
.	TRBJ2-7	TRBV5-1	TRBD1	TGCGCCAGCAGCTCGTGGACAGGGGCCACCTACGAGCAGTACTTC	CASSSWTGATYEQYF
.	TRBJ1-2	TRBV7-3	TRBD1	TGTGCCAGCAGCGGCAGGGGGAACTATGGCTACACCTTC	CASSGRGNYGYTF
.	TRBJ2-7	TRBV28	TRBD2	TGTGCCAGCAGCCCCCCGGGACTAGCGGGATTCGAGCAGTACTTC	CASSPPGLAGFEQYF
.	TRBJ1-4	TRBV5-8	TRBD1	TGTGCCAGCAGCTTCGTCTCCGGGGACAGGGGGGAAAAACTGTTTTTT	CASSFVSGDRGEKLFF
.	TRBJ1-4	TRBV13	.	TGTGCCAGCAGCTTAAATTTCTACGGGGACCGGGAAAAACTGTTTTTT	CASSLNFYGDREKLFF
.	TRBJ1-1	TRBV9	TRBD1	TGTGCCAGCAGCGCCTCTTCTCGGACAGGGGTCACTGAAGCTTTCTTT	CASSASSRTGVTEAFF
.	TRBJ1-2	TRBV30	TRBD1	TGTGCCTACACAAAAGTCGGACAGGGATTTACCTATGGCTACACCTTC	CAYTKVGQGFTYGYTF
.	TRBJ2-5	TRBV7-2	.	TGTGCCAGCAGCTTAGGAGGGACCCAGTACTTC	CASSLGGTQYF
.	TRBJ2-1	TRBV6-5	TRBD2	TGTGCCAGCATGGTCGACGGGGGGTCTTACAATGAGCAGTTCTTC	CASMVDGGSYNEQFF
.	TRBJ1-6	TRBV10-2	.	TGCGCCACCATTTCAGATTCCGCCTATAATTCACCCCTCCACTTT	CATISDSAYNSPLHF
.	TRBJ2-3	TRBV7-2	TRBD1	TGTGCCAGCAGCTCGGACAGGGGCAGAGGTACGCAGTATTTT	CASSSDRGRGTQYF
.	TRBJ2-3	TRBV6-5	.	TGTGCCAGCACCACGGACCCCGGAGGTGGGGATACGCAGTATTTT	CASTTDPGGGDTQYF
once	TRBJ2-1	TRBV18	.	TGTGCCAGCTCACGGGAAAACTCGAATGAGCAGTTCTTC	CASSRENSNEQFF
.	TRBJ2-5	TRBV18	.	TGTGCCAGCTCACCAAATCAGGGGATTGGAGAGACCCAGTACTTC	CASSPNQGIGETQYF
.	TRBJ2-7	TRBV10-1	.	TGCGCCAGCAGTGACAGCCTTATCTCCTACGAGCAGTACTTC	CASSDSLISYEQYF
.	TRBJ2-5	TRBV7-2	TRBD2	TGTGCCAGCAGCACCCGGACTAGCGGGAGGGCTGAGACCCAGTACTTC	CASSTRTSGRAETQYF
.	TRBJ2-3	TRBV19	.	TGTGCCAGTAGCTGGACAGCTAGCACAGATACGCAGTATTTT	CASSWTASTDTQYF
.	TRBJ2-5	TRBV2	TRBD2	TGTGCCAGCAGTGAAAGGACTAGTGCGCTGCCCCAGTACTTC	CASSERTSALPQYF
.	TRBJ2-7	TRBV14	TRBD1	TGTGCCAGCAGCTTAGGACAGGGTTCCTACGAGCAGTACTTC	CASSLGQGSYEQYF